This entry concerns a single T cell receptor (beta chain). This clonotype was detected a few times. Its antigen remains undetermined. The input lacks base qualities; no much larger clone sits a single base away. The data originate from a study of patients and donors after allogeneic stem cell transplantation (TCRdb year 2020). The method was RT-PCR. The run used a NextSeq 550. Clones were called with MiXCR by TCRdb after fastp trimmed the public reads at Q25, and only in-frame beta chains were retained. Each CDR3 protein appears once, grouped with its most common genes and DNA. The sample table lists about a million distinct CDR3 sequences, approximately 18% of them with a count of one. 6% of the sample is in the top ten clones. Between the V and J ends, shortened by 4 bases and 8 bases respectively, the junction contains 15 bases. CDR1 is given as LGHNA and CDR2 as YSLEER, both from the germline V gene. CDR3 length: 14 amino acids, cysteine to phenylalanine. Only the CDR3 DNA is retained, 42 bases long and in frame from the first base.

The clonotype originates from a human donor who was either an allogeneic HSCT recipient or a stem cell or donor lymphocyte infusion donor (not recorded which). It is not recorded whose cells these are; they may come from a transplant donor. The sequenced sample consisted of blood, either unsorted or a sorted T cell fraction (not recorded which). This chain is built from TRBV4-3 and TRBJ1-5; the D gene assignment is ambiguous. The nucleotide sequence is TGCGCCAGCAGCCCTTCGTCGGGTTCGGAGCCCCAGCATTTT. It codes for CASSPSSGSEPQHF.